Following are 21 T cell receptor beta chains from one sample sequenced in a study of blood T cell repertoires in COVID-19. TCRdb keeps only in-frame clones here, not all; method: immunoSEQ multiplex PCR. Here the sample spans hundreds of thousands of clones, roughly 84% being singletons. Sequenced input: peripheral blood. The origin of the receptors is a man in his forties with acute or convalescent COVID-19.

CDR3 coding DNA: TGTGCCAGCAGCCCAGATAAGGAAAAACTGTTTTTT. It codes for CASSPDKEKLFF. This rearrangement joins TRBV7-8 to TRBJ1-4; no clear D. Trimming stripped 5 bases from V and 8 bases from J, with 9 bases between. This CDR3 contains 12 residues. The V gene's germline CDR1 is SGHVS and CDR2 FQNEAQ.

In DNA, the CDR3 is TGTGCCAGCAGCGAACGAACAGGGGTCGGCAATCAGCCCCAGCATTTT. It is translated as CASSERTGVGNQPQHF. The V call is TRBV5-5, the J call TRBJ1-5; 7 bases line up with TRBD1. The length of the CDR3 is 16 residues. Germline lookup yields CDR1 SGHKS and CDR2 YYEKEE (reference sequence). The V and J ends lost 4 bases and 2 bases, in that order; junction bases with no gene match: 9.

The chain couples TRBV6-5 to TRBJ2-2; tentative D call: TRBD2 (6 bases). Trimming took 6 bases from V and 7 from J, leaving 18 bases between them. The CDR3 loop spans 15 amino acids. Germline-derived CDR1 and CDR2 are MNHEY and SVGAGI. The CDR3 nucleotides read TGTGCCAGCAGAGTCCTCGGGGACTCCGGCGGGGAGCTGTTTTTT. This translates into CASRVLGDSGGELFF.

The genes are TRBV7-2 and TRBJ2-4; 8 nucleotides align to TRBD1. Germline CDR1 SGHTA, CDR2 FQGNSA. The CDR3 loop spans 14 amino acids. J was trimmed by 8 bases and V by 5 bases; bases with no gene match: 8. CDR3 DNA: TGTGCCAGCAGCATAAGACAGGGGTCGGACATTCAGTACTTC. Residues: CASSIRQGSDIQYF.

This clone was observed once. The J gene is TRBJ2-3, the V gene TRBV10-3; 7 positions match TRBD2. Trimming cost V 10 bases and J 5 bases; bases outside gene matches: 6. In germline, CDR1 is ENHRY, CDR2 SYGVKD. The CDR3 covers 12 residues. The CDR3 bases are TGTGCCACCCGACTAGCTGGAGATACGCAGTATTTT. Its protein product is CATRLAGDTQYF.

The chain carries TRBV5-4 and TRBJ1-6; a possible D gene is TRBD1 (5 bases). CDR3 length: 17 residues. Germline V gene data show CDR1 as SGHNT and CDR2 as YYREEE (reference sequence). The germline V and J ends were trimmed by 0 bases and 5 bases, with 15 bases remaining between them. The CDR3: CASSLAGQFRDNSPLHF. The CDR3 DNA sequence: TGTGCCAGCAGCTTGGCCGGACAATTTCGGGATAATTCACCCCTCCACTTT.

In the case of this clone: The junction differs from germline at one of its ends, possibly a read error. The chain has TRBV3-1 (or the pseudogene TRBV3-2) and TRBJ1-4, with D hard to call. The CDR3 sequence is 13 residues long. The germline CDR1 and CDR2 sequences are LGHDT and YNNKEL (reference sequence). CDR3 nucleotides: TGTGCCAGCAGCCTTCAACCTGGCCAGGTTCTGCGTTTT. As protein: CASSLQPGQVLRF.

The chain joins TRBV19 to TRBJ1-5, with D tentatively TRBD1 (6 bases). CDR3 size: 13 residues. Trimming removed 4 bases at V and 2 bases at J, with 6 bases between. Germline CDR1 is LNHDA and CDR2 is SQIVND (reference sequence). The CDR3 DNA is TGTGCCAGTAGTACAGGGGGCAATCAGCCCCAGCATTTT. As protein: CASSTGGNQPQHF.

This rearrangement joins TRBV19 to TRBJ1-4; D unclear. The germline gives CDR1 LNHDA, CDR2 SQIVND (reference sequence). The germline V and J ends were trimmed by 4 bases and 0 bases, with 12 bases remaining between them. The CDR3 is 16 amino acids. The DNA of the CDR3 is TGTGCCAGTAGTAGGAGGACGGGAACAACTAATGAAAAACTGTTTTTT. This gives the protein CASSRRTGTTNEKLFF.

The J gene is TRBJ2-7, the V gene TRBV12-3 or TRBV12-4, with a possible D match to TRBD1 (5 bases). CDR3 length equals 11 residues. Trimming stripped 5 bases from V and 7 bases from J, with 9 bases between. Written as DNA, the CDR3 is TGTGCCAGCAGTAAACGACAGGAGCAGTACTTC. This sequence encodes CASSKRQEQYF.

The rearrangement links TRBV7-3 to TRBJ2-6, with 7 bases lining up with TRBD1. The ends lost 7 bases at V and 1 base at J; junction bases unmatched: 7. The CDR3 is 16 residues long. In germline, CDR1 is SGHTA, CDR2 FQGTGA. In nucleotides, the CDR3 is TGTGCCAGCACCCTCCTCAGGGGGTCTGGGGCCAACGTCCTGACTTTC. Translating it yields CASTLLRGSGANVLTF. The whole variable domain, remainder taken from reference TRBV7-3 and TRBJ2-6, is GAGVSQTPSNKVTEKGKYVELRCDPISGHTALYWYRQSLGQGPEFLIYFQGTGAADDSGLPNDRFFAVRPEGSVSTLKIQRTERGDSAVYLCASTLLRGSGANVLTFGAGSRLTVL.

CDR3 protein: CASSLGYRNSPLHF. The CDR3 DNA reads as TGTGCCAGCAGCTTGGGGTATCGGAATTCACCCCTCCACTTT. The chain uses TRBV5-6 and TRBJ1-6; D is ambiguous. CDR1 is SGHDT, CDR2 YYEEEE, per germline. Between the trimmed V and J ends, which lost 0 bases and 7 bases, there was a span of 8 bases. The CDR3 covers 14 residues.

The DNA of the CDR3 is TGCGCCAGCAGCATCCCGGAGCGGATCGCTAGCACAGATACGCAGTATTTT. Protein: CASSIPERIASTDTQYF. The chain links TRBV5-1 to TRBJ2-3, with D possibly TRBD2 on 5 matching bases. CDR1 and CDR2 (germline): SGHRS, YFSETQ. The CDR3 sequence is 17 residues long. Trimming removed 4 bases at V and 0 bases at J, with 18 bases between. The full variable domain, rest sourced from reference TRBV5-1 and TRBJ2-3, is KAGVTQTPRYLIKTRGQQVTLSCSPISGHRSVSWYQQTPGQGLQFLFEYFSETQRNKGNFPGRFSGRQFSNSRSEMNVSTLELGDSALYLCASSIPERIASTDTQYFGPGTRLTVL.

The chain employs TRBV7-9 and TRBJ2-5; D possibly corresponds to TRBD1 (5 bases). CDR3 length: 13 amino acids. CDR1 is SEHNR, CDR2 FQNEAQ, per germline (reference sequence). With 5 bases removed from V and 5 bases from J, the gap between germline ends came to 12 bases. CDR3 in amino acids: CASSLRSGETQYF. The CDR3 DNA is TGTGCCAGCAGCCTAAGGTCAGGGGAGACCCAGTACTTC.

The chain employs TRBV5-4 and TRBJ1-2; no definite D call. Germline loops: CDR1 SGHNT, CDR2 YYREEE (reference sequence). V lost 2 bases to trimming and J lost 4 bases, with 9 bases between them. This CDR3 comprises 13 residues. Written as DNA, the CDR3 is TGTGCCAGCAGCTTTGGGCAGCTCTATGGCTACACCTTC. It translates to CASSFGQLYGYTF.

The CDR3 bases are TGTGCCAGCAGCCCAACCTCGGGAGGGGCTACCTACGAGCAGTACTTC. Its protein is CASSPTSGGATYEQYF. This sequence joins TRBV9 and TRBJ2-7; 8 positions match TRBD2. From germline, CDR1 is SGDLS and CDR2 YYNGEE. This CDR3 spans 16 amino acids. Germline trimming cut 4 bases from V and 2 bases from J; bases unmatched to any gene: 11.

The chain has TRBV28 and TRBJ1-2, with 7 nucleotides matching TRBD1. From germline, CDR1 is MDHEN and CDR2 SYDVKM. This CDR3 region has 14 residues. V dropped 2 bases and J dropped 4; count of bases not matched to a gene: 4. CDR3 nucleotide sequence: TGTGCCAGCAGTTTAACCGGACAGGCCTATGGCTACACCTTC. Protein: CASSLTGQAYGYTF.

The rearrangement uses TRBV5-4 and TRBJ1-4; D is undetermined. Germline CDR1 is SGHNT and CDR2 is YYREEE (reference sequence). CDR3 size: 15 residues. The V end was cut by 4 bases, the J end by 0 bases, with 10 bases between. CDR3 residues: CASSRSGATNEKLFF. The DNA for the CDR3 is TGTGCCAGCAGCCGGTCGGGTGCAACTAATGAAAAACTGTTTTTT.

In its sample, this clone was seen once. This chain connects TRBV2 to TRBJ1-2; 8 bases line up with TRBD1. The CDR3 consists of 13 residues. Germline V gene lookup returns CDR1 SNHLY and CDR2 FYNNEI. The ends lost 6 bases at V and 6 bases at J; junction bases unmatched: 6. The CDR3 sequence: CASSQDREDGYTF. The CDR3 region has the DNA TGTGCCAGCAGCCAGGACAGGGAAGATGGCTACACCTTC.

V gene TRBV19 combines with J gene TRBJ1-1; 8 bases are shared with TRBD1. CDR1 and CDR2 from the germline V gene are LNHDA and SQIVND (reference sequence). The V gene end was trimmed by 6 bases and the J gene end by 8 bases; junction bases not matched to a gene: 20. The CDR3 is 17 amino acids. The CDR3 reads CASSRARSGTGPPEAFF. The DNA of the CDR3 is TGTGCCAGTAGCCGAGCGCGCTCCGGGACAGGCCCACCAGAAGCTTTCTTT. Full variable domain (rest looked up from reference TRBV19 and TRBJ1-1): DGGITQSPKYLFRKEGQNVTLSCEQNLNHDAMYWYRQDPGQGLRLIYYSQIVNDFQKGDIAEGYSVSREKKESFPLTVTSAQKNPTAFYLCASSRARSGTGPPEAFFGQGTRLTVV.

This chain joins TRBV7-6 and TRBJ2-6, with unresolved D. Germline CDR1 SGHVS, CDR2 FNYEAQ. CDR3 length: 15 amino acids. V lost 2 bases and J lost 0, with 5 bases in between. Here the CDR3 DNA reads TGTGCCAGCAGCTTACAAATCTCTGGGGCCAACGTCCTGACTTTC. This codes for CASSLQISGANVLTF.